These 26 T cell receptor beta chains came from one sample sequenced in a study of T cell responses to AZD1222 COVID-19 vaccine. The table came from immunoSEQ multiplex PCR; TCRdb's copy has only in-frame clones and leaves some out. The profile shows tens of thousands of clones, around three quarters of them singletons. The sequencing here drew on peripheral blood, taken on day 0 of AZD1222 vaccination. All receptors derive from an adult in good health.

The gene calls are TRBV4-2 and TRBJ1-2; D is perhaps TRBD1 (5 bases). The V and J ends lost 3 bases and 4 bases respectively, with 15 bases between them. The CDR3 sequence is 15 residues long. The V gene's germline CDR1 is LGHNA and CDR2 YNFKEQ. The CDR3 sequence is CASSQGVGSGYGYTF. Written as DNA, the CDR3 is TGTGCCAGCAGCCAGGGGGTCGGTTCGGGCTATGGCTACACCTTC.

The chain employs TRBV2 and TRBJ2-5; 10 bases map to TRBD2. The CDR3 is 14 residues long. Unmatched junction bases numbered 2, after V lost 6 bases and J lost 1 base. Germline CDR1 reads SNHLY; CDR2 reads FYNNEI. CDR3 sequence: CASSRTSGQETQYF. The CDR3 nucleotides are TGTGCCAGCAGCCGGACTAGCGGCCAAGAGACCCAGTACTTC.

CDR3 sequence (DNA): TGTGCCAGCAGCTTGTTTTCGGCGGGGGAGCAGTACGTC. It translates to CASSLFSAGEQYV. The chain joins TRBV5-6 to TRBJ2-7, with D possibly being TRBD2 (6 bases). The germline V and J ends were trimmed by 1 base and 7 bases, with 12 bases remaining between them. Germline CDR1 and CDR2: SGHDT and YYEEEE. The CDR3 extends over 13 amino acids.

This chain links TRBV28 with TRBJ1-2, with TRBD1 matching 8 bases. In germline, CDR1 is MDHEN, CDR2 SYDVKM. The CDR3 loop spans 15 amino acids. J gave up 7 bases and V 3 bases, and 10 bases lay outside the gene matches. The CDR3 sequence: CASSFSGQGRSGYTF. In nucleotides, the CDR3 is TGTGCCAGCAGTTTCTCCGGACAGGGTCGGTCTGGCTACACCTTC.

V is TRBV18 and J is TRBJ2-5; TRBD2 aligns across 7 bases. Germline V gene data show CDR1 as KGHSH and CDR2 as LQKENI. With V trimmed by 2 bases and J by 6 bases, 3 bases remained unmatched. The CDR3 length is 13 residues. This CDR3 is CASSPGGGKTQYF. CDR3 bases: TGTGCCAGCTCACCAGGGGGAGGGAAGACCCAGTACTTC.

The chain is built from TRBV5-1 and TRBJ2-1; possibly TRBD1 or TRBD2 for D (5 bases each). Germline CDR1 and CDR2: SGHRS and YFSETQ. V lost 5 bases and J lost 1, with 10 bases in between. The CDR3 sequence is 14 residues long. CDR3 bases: TGCGCCAGCAGTTCCGGGACGTCCTACAATGAGCAGTTCTTC. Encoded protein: CASSSGTSYNEQFF.

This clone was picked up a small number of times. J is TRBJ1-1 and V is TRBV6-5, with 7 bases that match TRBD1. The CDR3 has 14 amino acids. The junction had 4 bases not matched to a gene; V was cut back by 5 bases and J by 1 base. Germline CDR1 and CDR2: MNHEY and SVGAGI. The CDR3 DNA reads TGTGCCAGCAGTCGGACAGGTGGGAACACTGAAGCTTTCTTT. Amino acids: CASSRTGGNTEAFF.

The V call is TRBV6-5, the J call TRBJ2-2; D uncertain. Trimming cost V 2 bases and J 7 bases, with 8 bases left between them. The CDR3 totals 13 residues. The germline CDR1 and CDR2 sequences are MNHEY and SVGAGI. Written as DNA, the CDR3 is TGTGCCAGCAGTTACCCGGTGGGCGGGGAGCTGTTTTTT. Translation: CASSYPVGGELFF.

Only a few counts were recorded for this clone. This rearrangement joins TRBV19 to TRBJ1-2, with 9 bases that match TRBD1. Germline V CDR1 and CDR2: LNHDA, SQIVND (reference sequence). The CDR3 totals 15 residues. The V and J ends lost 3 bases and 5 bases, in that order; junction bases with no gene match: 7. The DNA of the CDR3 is TGTGCCAGTAGTATGGGACAGGGATCCGTTTATGGCTACACCTTC. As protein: CASSMGQGSVYGYTF.

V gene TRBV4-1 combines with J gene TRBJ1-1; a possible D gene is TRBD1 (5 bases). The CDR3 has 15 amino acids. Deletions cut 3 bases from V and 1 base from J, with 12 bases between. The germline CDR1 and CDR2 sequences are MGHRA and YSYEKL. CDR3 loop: CASSQILTGNTEAFF. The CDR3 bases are TGCGCCAGCAGCCAGATTTTAACAGGGAACACTGAAGCTTTCTTT.

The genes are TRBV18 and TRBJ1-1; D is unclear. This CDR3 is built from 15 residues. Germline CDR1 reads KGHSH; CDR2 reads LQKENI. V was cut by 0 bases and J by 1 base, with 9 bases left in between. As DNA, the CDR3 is TGTGCCAGCTCACCACCAGCAGGAGGGAACACTGAAGCTTTCTTT. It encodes CASSPPAGGNTEAFF.

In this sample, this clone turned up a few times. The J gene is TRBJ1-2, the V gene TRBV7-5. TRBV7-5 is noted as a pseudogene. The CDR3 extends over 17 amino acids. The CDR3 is CVRSLGGRGVPNYGYTF. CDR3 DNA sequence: TGTGTCAGAAGCTTAGGAGGCCGGGGGGTCCCCAACTATGGCTACACCTTC.

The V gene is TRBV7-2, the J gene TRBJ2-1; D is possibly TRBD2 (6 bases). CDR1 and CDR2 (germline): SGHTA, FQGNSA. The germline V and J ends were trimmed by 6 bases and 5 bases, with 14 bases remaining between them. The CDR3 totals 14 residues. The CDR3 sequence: CASRESGQHNEQFF. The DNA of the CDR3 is TGTGCCAGCAGAGAGAGCGGGCAGCACAATGAGCAGTTCTTC.

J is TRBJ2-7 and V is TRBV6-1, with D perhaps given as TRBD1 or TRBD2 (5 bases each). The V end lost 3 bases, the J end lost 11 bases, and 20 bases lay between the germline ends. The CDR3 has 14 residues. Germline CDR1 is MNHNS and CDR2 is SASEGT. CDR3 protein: CASSEDSVGAVEYF. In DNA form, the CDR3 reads TGTGCCAGCAGTGAGGACTCCGTCGGGGCCGTGGAGTACTTC.

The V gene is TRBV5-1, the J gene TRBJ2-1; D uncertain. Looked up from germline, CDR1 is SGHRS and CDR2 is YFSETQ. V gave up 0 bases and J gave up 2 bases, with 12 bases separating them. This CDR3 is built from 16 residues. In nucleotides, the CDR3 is TGCGCCAGCAGCTTGGTTTGGGAAGGTGCCTACAATGAGCAGTTCTTC. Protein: CASSLVWEGAYNEQFF. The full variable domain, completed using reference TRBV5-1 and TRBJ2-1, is KAGVTQTPRYLIKTRGQQVTLSCSPISGHRSVSWYQQTPGQGLQFLFEYFSETQRNKGNFPGRFSGRQFSNSRSEMNVSTLELGDSALYLCASSLVWEGAYNEQFFGPGTRLTVL.

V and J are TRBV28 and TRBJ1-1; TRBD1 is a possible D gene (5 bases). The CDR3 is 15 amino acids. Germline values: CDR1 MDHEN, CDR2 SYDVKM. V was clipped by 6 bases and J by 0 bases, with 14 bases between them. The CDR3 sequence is CASSPHQGMNTEAFF. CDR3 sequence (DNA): TGTGCCAGCAGCCCCCACCAGGGCATGAACACTGAAGCTTTCTTT.

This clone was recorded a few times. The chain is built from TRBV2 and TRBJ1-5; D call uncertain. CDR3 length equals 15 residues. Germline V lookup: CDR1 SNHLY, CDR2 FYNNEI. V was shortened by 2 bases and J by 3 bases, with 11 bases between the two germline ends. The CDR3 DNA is TGTGCCAGCAGTGAAAGGAAAGGAGCCAATCAGCCCCAGCATTTT. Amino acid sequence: CASSERKGANQPQHF.

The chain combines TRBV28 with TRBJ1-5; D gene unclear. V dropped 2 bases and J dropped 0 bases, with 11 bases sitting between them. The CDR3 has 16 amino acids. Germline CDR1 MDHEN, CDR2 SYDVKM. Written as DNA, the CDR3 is TGTGCCAGCAGTTTAGAAAGGGAGTATAGCAATCAGCCCCAGCATTTT. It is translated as CASSLEREYSNQPQHF.

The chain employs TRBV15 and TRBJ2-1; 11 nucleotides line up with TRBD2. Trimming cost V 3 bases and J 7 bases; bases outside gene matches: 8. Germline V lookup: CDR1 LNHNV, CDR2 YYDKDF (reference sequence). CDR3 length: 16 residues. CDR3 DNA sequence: TGTGCCACCAGCAGTTTTAGCGGGAGGGCCAAGAATGAGCAGTTCTTC. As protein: CATSSFSGRAKNEQFF.

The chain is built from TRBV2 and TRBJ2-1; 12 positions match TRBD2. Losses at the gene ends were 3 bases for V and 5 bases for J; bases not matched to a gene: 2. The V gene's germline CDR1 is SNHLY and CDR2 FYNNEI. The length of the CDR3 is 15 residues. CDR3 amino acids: CASSEWTSGNNEQFF. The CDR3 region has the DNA TGTGCCAGCAGTGAGTGGACTAGCGGGAACAATGAGCAGTTCTTC.

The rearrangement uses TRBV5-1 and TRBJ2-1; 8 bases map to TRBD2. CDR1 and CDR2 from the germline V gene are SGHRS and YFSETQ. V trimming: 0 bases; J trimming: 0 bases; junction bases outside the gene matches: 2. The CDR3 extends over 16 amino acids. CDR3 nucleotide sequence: TGCGCCAGCAGCTTGGCCACTAGCGGCTCCTACAATGAGCAGTTCTTC. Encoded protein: CASSLATSGSYNEQFF. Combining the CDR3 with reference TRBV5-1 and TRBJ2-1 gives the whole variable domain KAGVTQTPRYLIKTRGQQVTLSCSPISGHRSVSWYQQTPGQGLQFLFEYFSETQRNKGNFPGRFSGRQFSNSRSEMNVSTLELGDSALYLCASSLATSGSYNEQFFGPGTRLTVL.

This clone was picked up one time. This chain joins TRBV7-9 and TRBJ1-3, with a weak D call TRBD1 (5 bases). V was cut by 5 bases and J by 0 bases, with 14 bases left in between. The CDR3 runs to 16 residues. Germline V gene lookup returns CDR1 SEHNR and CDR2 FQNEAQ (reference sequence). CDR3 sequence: CASSASGRGSGNTIYF. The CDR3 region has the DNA TGTGCCAGCAGCGCCTCGGGACGGGGCTCTGGAAACACCATATATTTT.

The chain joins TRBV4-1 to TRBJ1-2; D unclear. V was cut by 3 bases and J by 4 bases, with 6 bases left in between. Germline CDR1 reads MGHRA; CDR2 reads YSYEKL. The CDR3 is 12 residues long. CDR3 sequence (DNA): TGCGCCAGCAGCCAGGGAACCTATGGCTACACCTTC. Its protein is CASSQGTYGYTF.

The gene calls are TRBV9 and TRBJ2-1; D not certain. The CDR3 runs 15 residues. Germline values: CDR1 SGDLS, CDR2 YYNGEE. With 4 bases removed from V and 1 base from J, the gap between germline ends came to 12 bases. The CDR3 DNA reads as TGTGCCAGCAGCCCTCCGAGTACTTCCTACAATGAGCAGTTCTTC. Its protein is CASSPPSTSYNEQFF.

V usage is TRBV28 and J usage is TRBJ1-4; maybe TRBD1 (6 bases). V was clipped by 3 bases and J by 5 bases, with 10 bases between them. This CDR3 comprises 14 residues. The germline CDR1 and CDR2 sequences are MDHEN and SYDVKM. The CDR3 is CASSLGQGNEKLFF. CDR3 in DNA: TGTGCCAGCAGTTTGGGGCAGGGGAATGAAAAACTGTTTTTT.

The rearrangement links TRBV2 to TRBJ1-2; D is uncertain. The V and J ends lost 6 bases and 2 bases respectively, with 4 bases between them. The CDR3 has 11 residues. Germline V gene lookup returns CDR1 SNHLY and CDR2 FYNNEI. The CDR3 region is CASSVNYGYTF. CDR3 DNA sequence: TGTGCCAGCAGCGTCAACTATGGCTACACCTTC.